What follows are 9 T cell receptor beta chains derived from one specimen sequenced in a study of identical twins. From the 5' RACE reads, TCRdb called clonotypes with MiXCR, one entry per CDR3 protein. The profile shows under 500,000 distinct CDR3 sequences, more than 13% of them singletons. The sample also formed part of further work on yellow fever vaccine responses in identical twins.

Input material: CD4+ T cells sorted from blood. Receptors originate from a woman aged 18-35 years in good health.

The chain links TRBV27 to TRBJ2-5; 13 nucleotides line up with TRBD2. The germline CDR1 and CDR2 sequences are MNHEY and SMNVEV (reference sequence). The CDR3 is 19 residues long. The J segment lost 1 base and the V segment lost 9 bases, leaving 17 bases of the junction unmatched. Here the CDR3 DNA reads TGTGCCAGTATGGTTTTGGTAAGACTAGCGGGAGGAGCCCAAGAGACCCAGTACTTC. Translation gives CASMVLVRLAGGAQETQYF.

This clonotype came up a few times. As DNA, the CDR3 is TGTGCCAGCAGCTTAGGTATGGCCCTGAACACCGGGGAGCTGTTTTTT. Protein: CASSLGMALNTGELFF. The chain has TRBV7-8 and TRBJ2-2; D remains ambiguous. V lost 1 base, J lost 1 base, and 10 bases lay in between. There are 16 residues in the CDR3. Germline V gives CDR1 SGHVS, CDR2 FQNEAQ.

The chain has TRBV3-1 and TRBJ2-7; D uncertain. V was shortened by 3 bases and J by 5 bases, with 14 bases between the two germline ends. Germline CDR1 LGHDT, CDR2 YNNKEL (reference sequence). The CDR3 is 14 residues long. The CDR3 sequence is CASSQGDSMNEQYF. The CDR3 DNA is TGTGCCAGCAGCCAGGGTGACTCGATGAACGAGCAGTACTTC.

This clonotype was observed many times. This rearrangement joins TRBV29-1 to TRBJ2-1; D possibly corresponds to TRBD2 (6 bases). The CDR3 covers 12 residues. Germline V gene data show CDR1 as SQVTM and CDR2 as ANQGSEA. V was pared by 4 bases and J by 7 bases, with 11 bases between. The CDR3 here is CSVVSGVNEQFF. CDR3 bases: TGCAGCGTTGTATCGGGGGTTAATGAGCAGTTCTTC.

The chain recombines TRBV29-1 with TRBJ1-1; no firm D call. V was trimmed by 4 bases and J by 8 bases, leaving 11 bases between them. Germline CDR1 reads SQVTM; CDR2 reads ANQGSEA. CDR3 size: 11 residues. The CDR3 loop reads CSVGEGREAFF. The CDR3 nucleotides are TGCAGCGTTGGTGAGGGCCGGGAAGCTTTCTTT.

This chain uses TRBV7-8 with TRBJ2-1; D unresolved. V lost 1 base and J lost 9, with 13 bases in between. In germline, CDR1 is SGHVS, CDR2 FQNEAQ. CDR3 length equals 14 residues. The CDR3 coding sequence is TGTGCCAGCAGCTTAGTTAAAGGGCGCGCTGAGCAGTTCTTC. Its protein is CASSLVKGRAEQFF.

This clonotype was recorded many times. The genes are TRBV12-3 or TRBV12-4 and TRBJ2-5; D is perhaps TRBD2 (6 bases). The CDR3 has 13 amino acids. The V and J ends lost 6 bases and 2 bases respectively, with 10 bases between them. CDR3 sequence reads: CASSRGMQETQYF. DNA for the CDR3: TGTGCCAGCAGCCGGGGGATGCAAGAGACCCAGTACTTC.

This clonotype came up a few times. The chain couples TRBV12-3 or TRBV12-4 to TRBJ2-1; 11 bases line up with TRBD2. The V and J ends lost 2 bases and 9 bases, in that order; junction bases with no gene match: 6. The CDR3 loop spans 15 amino acids. DNA of the CDR3: TGTGCCAGCAGTTTATCACTAGCGGGAGCAGTTGAGCAGTTCTTC. Its translation is CASSLSLAGAVEQFF.

The chain employs TRBV20-1 and TRBJ2-7; maybe TRBD1 (6 bases). The V gene lost 2 bases and the J gene lost 3 bases, with 11 bases spanning the gap. Germline CDR1 DFQATT, CDR2 SNEGSKA (reference sequence). This CDR3 is 13 amino acids long. As DNA, the CDR3 is TGCAGTGCTAGAACAGGGATAGACTACGAGCAGTACTTC. Its protein product is CSARTGIDYEQYF.